This T cell receptor beta chain is from a study of blood T cell repertoires in COVID-19. Study background: The United States, Italy and Spain provided the acute and convalescent COVID-19 samples. The cDNA or gDNA used as material had been derived from T cells, B-cell-depleted T cells, or PBMCs.

Per the original methods: Reference gene primer amplification yielded estimated nucleated cell counts. Produced via immunoSEQ multiplex PCR; TCRdb's table is partial and in-frame only. The V and J calls and the clone size are those of that table, but D and trimming were determined from the DNA. This repertoire shows roughly 150,000 clones, 85% to 90% found once; its top ten account for roughly 6.6%. This clone was detected a few times. What was sequenced was peripheral blood. The receptor was isolated from a man aged 80 or over with acute or convalescent COVID-19.

The CDR3 DNA is TGTGCCAGCTCACCACCGGGGGGAGGTGACACTGAAGCTTTCTTT. This gives the protein CASSPPGGGDTEAFF. The rearrangement links TRBV18 to TRBJ1-1, with a tentative D call TRBD1 (5 bases). Trimming left V 0 bases short and J 3 bases short, with 11 bases between. The CDR3 runs 15 residues. In germline, CDR1 is KGHSH, CDR2 LQKENI.